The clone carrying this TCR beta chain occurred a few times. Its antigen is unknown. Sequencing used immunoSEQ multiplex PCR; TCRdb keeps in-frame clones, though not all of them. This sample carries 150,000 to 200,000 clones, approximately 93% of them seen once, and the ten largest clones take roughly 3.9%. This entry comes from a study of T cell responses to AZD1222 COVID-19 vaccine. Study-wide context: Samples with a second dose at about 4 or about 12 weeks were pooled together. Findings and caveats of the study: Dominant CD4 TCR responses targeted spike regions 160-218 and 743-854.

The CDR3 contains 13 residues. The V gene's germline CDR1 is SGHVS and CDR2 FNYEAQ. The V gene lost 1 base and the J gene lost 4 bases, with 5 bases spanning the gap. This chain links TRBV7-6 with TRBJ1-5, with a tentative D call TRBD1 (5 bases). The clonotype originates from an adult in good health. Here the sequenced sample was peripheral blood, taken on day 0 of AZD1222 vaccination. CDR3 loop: CASSLGQNQPQHF. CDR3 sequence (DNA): TGTGCCAGCAGCTTAGGACAGAATCAGCCCCAGCATTTT.